These 14 T cell receptor beta chains came from one sample sequenced in a study of patients and donors after allogeneic stem cell transplantation. TCRdb redid the calling of the RT-PCR reads with MiXCR, one entry per CDR3 protein. Altogether about 400,000 distinct CDR3 sequences are present, around 16% being singletons, with the ten largest covering 6.5% to 7.5%. Sequenced: blood, either unsorted or a sorted T cell fraction (not recorded which). These receptors all stem from a human donor who was either an allogeneic HSCT recipient or a stem cell or donor lymphocyte infusion donor (not recorded which). It is not recorded whose cells these are; they may come from a transplant donor.

This clonotype was counted only a few times. CDR3 nucleotide sequence: TGTGCCAGCACCCGAGGCACAGGGGAGCAGTACTTC. This codes for CASTRGTGEQYF. This rearrangement joins TRBV12-3 or TRBV12-4 to TRBJ2-7, with a possible D match to TRBD1 (6 bases). CDR3 length: 12 residues. Deletions cut 7 bases from V and 7 bases from J, with 14 bases between.

The rearrangement links TRBV4-2 to TRBJ2-3; D is undetermined. Germline loops: CDR1 LGHNA, CDR2 YNFKEQ. There are 13 residues in the CDR3. The V gene lost 0 bases and the J gene lost 2 bases, with 3 bases spanning the gap. This chain's CDR3 is CASSQDVTDTQYF. CDR3 DNA: TGTGCCAGCAGCCAAGACGTCACAGATACGCAGTATTTT.

This clonotype was seen a few times. The genes are TRBV4-1 and TRBJ1-5; 8 nucleotides match TRBD1. In germline, CDR1 is MGHRA, CDR2 YSYEKL. The CDR3 has 17 residues. V trimming: 3 bases; J trimming: 6 bases; junction bases outside the gene matches: 13. In nucleotides, the CDR3 is TGCGCCAGCAGCCACACACGAAGCAGGGGGCTGGGTCAGCCCCAGCATTTT. It is translated as CASSHTRSRGLGQPQHF.

This chain links TRBV12-3 or TRBV12-4 with TRBJ2-7; D may correspond to TRBD1 or TRBD2 (5 bases each). This CDR3 has 14 residues. The V gene lost 7 bases and the J gene lost 2 bases, with 15 bases spanning the gap. The CDR3 sequence: CASKIRDGTYEQYF. CDR3 coding DNA: TGTGCCAGCAAAATCCGGGACGGGACCTACGAGCAGTACTTC.

V and J are TRBV15 and TRBJ2-5; D is tentatively TRBD1 or TRBD2 (6 bases each). Germline CDR1 is LNHNV and CDR2 is YYDKDF (reference sequence). With 1 base removed from V and 4 bases from J, the gap between germline ends came to 13 bases. There are 15 residues in the CDR3. For the CDR3, the DNA is TGTGCCACCAGCAGAGGGGCCAGGGGAGGAGAGACCCAGTACTTC. This gives the protein CATSRGARGGETQYF.

The table lists this clonotype with a few counts. The chain employs TRBV12-5 and TRBJ2-7, with TRBD1 matching over 7 bases. Germline assignment: CDR1 LGHNT and CDR2 FRNRAP. The J segment lost 5 bases and the V segment lost 1 base, leaving 8 bases of the junction unmatched. CDR3 size: 15 residues. CDR3 in amino acids: CASGLDTLGGHEQYF. The CDR3 nucleotides are TGTGCTAGTGGTTTGGATACGTTAGGGGGCCACGAGCAGTACTTC.

The V call is TRBV2, the J call TRBJ2-1, with TRBD2 matching over 11 bases. The trim removed 6 bases at V and 7 bases at J, leaving 14 bases unmatched. CDR3 length: 17 amino acids. Germline V CDR1 and CDR2: SNHLY, FYNNEI. The CDR3 region is CASSARRLAGGLNEQFF. The CDR3 DNA sequence: TGTGCCAGCAGCGCCCGGAGGCTAGCGGGAGGCCTGAATGAGCAGTTCTTC.

This clonotype came up a few times. This CDR3 is CASSQGTKHSYEQYF. Written as DNA, the CDR3 is TGCGCCAGCAGCCAAGGGACGAAGCACTCCTACGAGCAGTACTTC. The J gene is TRBJ2-7, the V gene TRBV4-3; D call uncertain. The CDR3 length is 15 residues. V lost 1 base and J lost 0, with 10 bases in between. Germline CDR1 is LGHNA and CDR2 is YSLEER.

This clonotype has more than one count but fewer than ten. The V call is TRBV6-1, the J call TRBJ2-3; TRBD1 or TRBD2 may be the D gene (8 bases each). V lost 9 bases and J lost 5, with 21 bases in between. The CDR3 contains 15 residues. Germline lookup yields CDR1 MNHNS and CDR2 SASEGT. In DNA, the CDR3 is TGTGCCAGTATGCGGGGGGCCAGGGGGCGAGATACGCAGTATTTT. This sequence encodes CASMRGARGRDTQYF.

The chain combines TRBV27 with TRBJ1-6; TRBD1 agrees at 9 bases. Germline V gene sequence: CDR1 MNHEY, CDR2 SMNVEV (reference sequence). The CDR3 totals 17 residues. With 5 bases clipped from V and 0 bases from J, the junction kept 5 bases outside the gene matches. Written as DNA, the CDR3 is TGTGCCAGCAGTCCGGGGACAGGGTTCTCCTATAATTCACCCCTCCACTTT. Translated: CASSPGTGFSYNSPLHF.

At least ten counts were recorded for this clonotype. The chain couples TRBV12-3 or TRBV12-4 to TRBJ2-3, with D tentatively TRBD2 (6 bases). This CDR3 comprises 16 residues. Trimming stripped 2 bases from V and 5 bases from J, with 17 bases between. The CDR3 nucleotides are TGTGCCAGCAGTTTATTGGGTCCGGGAGCGGTAGATACGCAGTATTTT. Protein sequence: CASSLLGPGAVDTQYF.

Only a few counts were recorded for this clonotype. The chain is built from TRBV6-2 or TRBV6-3 and TRBJ1-6, with TRBD1 matching 10 bases. With V trimmed by 2 bases and J by 0 bases, 10 bases remained unmatched. The CDR3 is 20 amino acids. Germline V gene lookup returns CDR1 MNHEY and CDR2 SVGEGT. This chain's CDR3 is CASSYTVGQGLSSYNSPLHF. CDR3 coding DNA: TGTGCCAGCAGTTACACGGTGGGACAGGGGTTGAGCTCCTATAATTCACCCCTCCACTTT.

This clonotype has a handful of counts. J is TRBJ2-1 and V is TRBV25-1; D not certain. Germline-derived CDR1 and CDR2 are MGHDK and SYGVNS. This CDR3 has 13 amino acids. V lost 7 bases and J 2 bases, leaving 9 bases between the germline ends. Written as DNA, the CDR3 is TGTGCCAGCACCTTTGGGGCCTACAATGAGCAGTTCTTC. Translating gives CASTFGAYNEQFF.

This clonotype was counted at least ten times. V and J are TRBV12-3 or TRBV12-4 and TRBJ2-5; 9 bases map to TRBD1. There are 16 residues in the CDR3. V lost 2 bases and J lost 4; bases outside the gene matches: 8. The CDR3 nucleotides read TGTGCCAGCAGTTTAAGGACAGGGGTTAAAGGAGAGACCCAGTACTTC. As protein: CASSLRTGVKGETQYF.